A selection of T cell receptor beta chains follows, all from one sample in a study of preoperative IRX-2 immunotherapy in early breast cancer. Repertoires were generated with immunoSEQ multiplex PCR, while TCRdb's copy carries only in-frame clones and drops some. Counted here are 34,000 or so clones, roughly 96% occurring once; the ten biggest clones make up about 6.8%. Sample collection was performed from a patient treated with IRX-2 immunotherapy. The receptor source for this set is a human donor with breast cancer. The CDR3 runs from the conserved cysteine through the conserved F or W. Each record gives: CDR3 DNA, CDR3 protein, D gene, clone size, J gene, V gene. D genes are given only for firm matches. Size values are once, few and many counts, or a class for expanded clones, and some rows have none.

CDR3 DNA: TGTGCCAGTAGTATAGGGGAGGGAAGGTATGGCTACACCTTC
CDR3 protein: CASSIGEGRYGYTF
D gene: .
clone size: once
J gene: TRBJ1-2
V gene: TRBV19

CDR3 DNA: TGTGCCATTCTACCACCAGGGACTAGCGGGAGGACAGATACGCAGTATTTT
CDR3 protein: CAILPPGTSGRTDTQYF
D gene: TRBD2
clone size: .
J gene: TRBJ2-3
V gene: TRBV7-9

CDR3 DNA: TGTGCCAGCAGCCTTGCTCGGATATATAGCACAGATACGCAGTATTTT
CDR3 protein: CASSLARIYSTDTQYF
D gene: .
clone size: .
J gene: TRBJ2-3
V gene: TRBV14

CDR3 DNA: TGTGCCACCAGCATCTTAAACGTGGCCATACTTAATGAAAAACTGTTTTTT
CDR3 protein: CATSILNVAILNEKLFF
D gene: .
clone size: .
J gene: TRBJ1-4
V gene: TRBV15

CDR3 DNA: TGTGCCAGTAGTATAGGGGGAACAGGAGGTGGCTACGAGCAGTACTTC
CDR3 protein: CASSIGGTGGGYEQYF
D gene: .
clone size: .
J gene: TRBJ2-7
V gene: TRBV19

CDR3 DNA: TGTGCCAGCAGTCCAGGGTACCTTACCTACGAGCAGTACTTC
CDR3 protein: CASSPGYLTYEQYF
D gene: .
clone size: .
J gene: TRBJ2-7
V gene: TRBV6-6

CDR3 DNA: TGTGCCAGCAGCAAAGGCACAGACGGCCCCTGTATAGATACGCAGTATTTT
CDR3 protein: CASSKGTDGPCIDTQYF
D gene: .
clone size: .
J gene: TRBJ2-3
V gene: TRBV21-1

CDR3 DNA: TGTGCCAGCATCGGAAGGGGGTCGTATTACGATGAAAAACTGTTTTTT
CDR3 protein: CASIGRGSYYDEKLFF
D gene: .
clone size: .
J gene: TRBJ1-4
V gene: TRBV25-1

CDR3 DNA: TGTGCCAGCAGCGCGGGACTAGCGGGGGCCCTTACGTACGAGCAGTACTTC
CDR3 protein: CASSAGLAGALTYEQYF
D gene: .
clone size: .
J gene: TRBJ2-7
V gene: TRBV21-1

CDR3 DNA: TGTGCCAGCAGTCAGGGGTTAACCAAAAACATTCAGTACTTC
CDR3 protein: CASSQGLTKNIQYF
D gene: .
clone size: .
J gene: TRBJ2-4
V gene: TRBV27

CDR3 DNA: TGTGCCAGCAGCCCGGGCGGGGCAACAGATACGCAGTATTTT
CDR3 protein: CASSPGGATDTQYF
D gene: .
clone size: .
J gene: TRBJ2-3
V gene: TRBV7-3

CDR3 DNA: TGTGCCAGCAGCTTAGGGACAGGGGGCTCCGTCTCCTACGAGCAGTACTTC
CDR3 protein: CASSLGTGGSVSYEQYF
D gene: TRBD1
clone size: .
J gene: TRBJ2-7
V gene: TRBV7-9

CDR3 DNA: TGTGCCAGCAGCGGTCCGGGGTATCAGCCCCAGCATTTT
CDR3 protein: CASSGPGYQPQHF
D gene: .
clone size: .
J gene: TRBJ1-5
V gene: TRBV9

CDR3 DNA: TGTGCCAGCAGCCGCCACCTGACAGTTGAAGGCTACGAGCAGTACTTC
CDR3 protein: CASSRHLTVEGYEQYF
D gene: .
clone size: once
J gene: TRBJ2-7
V gene: TRBV14

CDR3 DNA: TGCGCCAGCAGCCAGGGCGAAGACACTGAAGCTTTCTTT
CDR3 protein: CASSQGEDTEAFF
D gene: .
clone size: .
J gene: TRBJ1-1
V gene: TRBV5-1

CDR3 DNA: TGTGCCAGCAGGGATGTTGGCTACACCTTC
CDR3 protein: CASRDVGYTF
D gene: .
clone size: .
J gene: TRBJ1-2
V gene: TRBV19

CDR3 DNA: TGTGCCAGCAGCCCCCCGGACGGTGCTCTTGAAGCTTTCTTT
CDR3 protein: CASSPPDGALEAFF
D gene: .
clone size: .
J gene: TRBJ1-1
V gene: TRBV9

CDR3 DNA: TGTGCCAGCAGTTGGGGGTCGTTTCAGGGGAGGACATCCTACGAGCAGTACTTC
CDR3 protein: CASSWGSFQGRTSYEQYF
D gene: .
clone size: .
J gene: TRBJ2-7
V gene: TRBV28

CDR3 DNA: TGCGCCAGCAGCCATGGTCGGGATTCCTACAATGAGCAGTTCTTC
CDR3 protein: CASSHGRDSYNEQFF
D gene: .
clone size: .
J gene: TRBJ2-1
V gene: TRBV4-1

CDR3 DNA: TGTGCCAGCAGCTTGGCCGGTAGCGGGAGATCAGATACGCAGTATTTT
CDR3 protein: CASSLAGSGRSDTQYF
D gene: TRBD2
clone size: .
J gene: TRBJ2-3
V gene: TRBV11-2

CDR3 DNA: TGTGCCAGCAGCTCCCAAAACAGTTTCAATCAGCCCCAGCATTTT
CDR3 protein: CASSSQNSFNQPQHF
D gene: .
clone size: .
J gene: TRBJ1-5
V gene: TRBV7-2

CDR3 DNA: TGTGCCAGCAGCTCAGGTTGGGGGTTAATAAAGGGTGAGCAGTTCTTC
CDR3 protein: CASSSGWGLIKGEQFF
D gene: .
clone size: .
J gene: TRBJ2-1
V gene: TRBV27

CDR3 DNA: TGTGCCAGCAGCCACCCCTCGACCCTTTCTGGGGCCAACGTCCTGACTTTC
CDR3 protein: CASSHPSTLSGANVLTF
D gene: .
clone size: once
J gene: TRBJ2-6
V gene: TRBV4-2

CDR3 DNA: TGTGCCAGCAGCCAGGAATTCAGGGGGCGGAATGAAAAACTGTTTTTT
CDR3 protein: CASSQEFRGRNEKLFF
D gene: TRBD1
clone size: .
J gene: TRBJ1-4
V gene: TRBV14

CDR3 DNA: TGTGCCAGCAGCTTAGGACTAGCGGGGGGGACCCAGTACTTC
CDR3 protein: CASSLGLAGGTQYF
D gene: TRBD2
clone size: .
J gene: TRBJ2-5
V gene: TRBV5-6

CDR3 DNA: TGTGCCAGCAGCTTAGACCCCTTAATGAGCGGGGGGCAGTTCTTC
CDR3 protein: CASSLDPLMSGGQFF
D gene: TRBD2
clone size: .
J gene: TRBJ2-1
V gene: TRBV7-6

CDR3 DNA: TGTGCCACCAGCAGAGAACGGGGACAGGGATCCTACGAGCAGTACTTC
CDR3 protein: CATSRERGQGSYEQYF
D gene: TRBD1
clone size: .
J gene: TRBJ2-7
V gene: TRBV15

CDR3 DNA: TGTGCCAGCAGCCCCGGGTCATTTCGTGAGCAGTTCTTC
CDR3 protein: CASSPGSFREQFF
D gene: .
clone size: .
J gene: TRBJ2-1
V gene: TRBV7-9

CDR3 DNA: TGTGCCAGCACCTCCGGGACAGTGCTGAACACCGGGGAGCTGTTTTTT
CDR3 protein: CASTSGTVLNTGELFF
D gene: TRBD1
clone size: .
J gene: TRBJ2-2
V gene: TRBV9

CDR3 DNA: TGCGCCAGCAGCTTGCGCGGGATAGTTGAGCAGTTCTTC
CDR3 protein: CASSLRGIVEQFF
D gene: .
clone size: .
J gene: TRBJ2-1
V gene: TRBV5-1

CDR3 DNA: TGTGCCAGCAGCGGTAGCGGGACCACATACAATGAGCAGTTCTTC
CDR3 protein: CASSGSGTTYNEQFF
D gene: TRBD2
clone size: .
J gene: TRBJ2-1
V gene: TRBV9

CDR3 DNA: TGTGCCAGCACCCTTCGTGGGGACAGGGCAGATACGCAGTATTTT
CDR3 protein: CASTLRGDRADTQYF
D gene: TRBD1
clone size: .
J gene: TRBJ2-3
V gene: TRBV7-9

CDR3 DNA: TGCGCCAGCACCGAACTAGCGGGGAACACCGGGGAGCTGTTTTTT
CDR3 protein: CASTELAGNTGELFF
D gene: TRBD2
clone size: .
J gene: TRBJ2-2
V gene: TRBV5-1

CDR3 DNA: TGTGCCAGCAAGGTACAGGGGGACTATGGCTACACCTTC
CDR3 protein: CASKVQGDYGYTF
D gene: TRBD1
clone size: .
J gene: TRBJ1-2
V gene: TRBV28

CDR3 DNA: TGTGCCAGCAGTGATGAACACAGGTCCTACGAGCAGTACTTC
CDR3 protein: CASSDEHRSYEQYF
D gene: .
clone size: .
J gene: TRBJ2-7
V gene: TRBV2

CDR3 DNA: TGTGCCTGGAGTGGGACTGCCCAAGAGACCCAGTACTTC
CDR3 protein: CAWSGTAQETQYF
D gene: .
clone size: .
J gene: TRBJ2-5
V gene: TRBV30

CDR3 DNA: TGTGCCAGCAGCCAAGGCCGCAGGCGGGAGCCCCCAGAACGGGGCACAGATACGCAGTATTTT
CDR3 protein: CASSQGRRREPPERGTDTQYF
D gene: TRBD2
clone size: .
J gene: TRBJ2-3
V gene: TRBV4-2

CDR3 DNA: TGTGCCAGTAGTATCCTAGGAGTGGGAAAAGAGACCCAGTACTTC
CDR3 protein: CASSILGVGKETQYF
D gene: .
clone size: .
J gene: TRBJ2-5
V gene: TRBV19

CDR3 DNA: TGTGCCAGCAGCTCCCGACTAGCGGGGGCCCATGAGCAGTTCTTC
CDR3 protein: CASSSRLAGAHEQFF
D gene: TRBD2
clone size: .
J gene: TRBJ2-1
V gene: TRBV7-9

CDR3 DNA: TGTGCCAGCAGCTTAGGGGCAGGGTACACTGAAGCTTTCTTT
CDR3 protein: CASSLGAGYTEAFF
D gene: .
clone size: .
J gene: TRBJ1-1
V gene: TRBV7-8

CDR3 DNA: TGTGCCAGCAGCTTAAGGCGGGGGGGCCTTGATACGCAGTATTTT
CDR3 protein: CASSLRRGGLDTQYF
D gene: TRBD2
clone size: .
J gene: TRBJ2-3
V gene: TRBV7-3

CDR3 DNA: TGTGCCAGCAGCAAAGCGACTGAGGTTGAGGGCTATGGCTACACCTTC
CDR3 protein: CASSKATEVEGYGYTF
D gene: .
clone size: .
J gene: TRBJ1-2
V gene: TRBV21-1

CDR3 DNA: TGTGCCAGCTCACCACCCTTGATGGCGGGGGGGCCAAATGAGCAGTTCTTC
CDR3 protein: CASSPPLMAGGPNEQFF
D gene: TRBD2
clone size: .
J gene: TRBJ2-1
V gene: TRBV18

CDR3 DNA: TGTGCCAGCAGCTTTCCGGGACAGGGGAACTACGAGCAGTACTTC
CDR3 protein: CASSFPGQGNYEQYF
D gene: TRBD1
clone size: .
J gene: TRBJ2-7
V gene: TRBV13

CDR3 DNA: TGCGCCAGCAGCCTACCGACAGACACTGAAGCTTTCTTT
CDR3 protein: CASSLPTDTEAFF
D gene: .
clone size: .
J gene: TRBJ1-1
V gene: TRBV5-1

CDR3 DNA: TGTGCCAGCAGAAACCTGAGACAGGGGTACGAGCAGTACTTC
CDR3 protein: CASRNLRQGYEQYF
D gene: TRBD1
clone size: few
J gene: TRBJ2-7
V gene: TRBV7-8

CDR3 DNA: TGTGCTAGCAGCCCGGACAGTGGTGGAAACACCATATATTTT
CDR3 protein: CASSPDSGGNTIYF
D gene: .
clone size: .
J gene: TRBJ1-3
V gene: TRBV7-7

CDR3 DNA: TGTGCCAGCAGCCCCCCCCGGGCTGGGGGAGTTACGCAGTATTTT
CDR3 protein: CASSPPRAGGVTQYF
D gene: .
clone size: .
J gene: TRBJ2-3
V gene: TRBV7-2

CDR3 DNA: TGCAGCACCGCTGACACGAGCTACGAGCAGTACTTC
CDR3 protein: CSTADTSYEQYF
D gene: .
clone size: .
J gene: TRBJ2-7
V gene: TRBV29-1

CDR3 DNA: TGTGCCAGCAGCTACCAGTACAATGAGCAGTTCTTC
CDR3 protein: CASSYQYNEQFF
D gene: .
clone size: .
J gene: TRBJ2-1
V gene: TRBV6-6

CDR3 DNA: TGTGCCAGCAGTCCCTCGGACCTTTATCAGCCCCAGCATTTT
CDR3 protein: CASSPSDLYQPQHF
D gene: .
clone size: .
J gene: TRBJ1-5
V gene: TRBV27

CDR3 DNA: TGTGCCACCAGCAGGCGGACAGGGACTAACTATGGCTACACCTTC
CDR3 protein: CATSRRTGTNYGYTF
D gene: TRBD1
clone size: .
J gene: TRBJ1-2
V gene: TRBV15